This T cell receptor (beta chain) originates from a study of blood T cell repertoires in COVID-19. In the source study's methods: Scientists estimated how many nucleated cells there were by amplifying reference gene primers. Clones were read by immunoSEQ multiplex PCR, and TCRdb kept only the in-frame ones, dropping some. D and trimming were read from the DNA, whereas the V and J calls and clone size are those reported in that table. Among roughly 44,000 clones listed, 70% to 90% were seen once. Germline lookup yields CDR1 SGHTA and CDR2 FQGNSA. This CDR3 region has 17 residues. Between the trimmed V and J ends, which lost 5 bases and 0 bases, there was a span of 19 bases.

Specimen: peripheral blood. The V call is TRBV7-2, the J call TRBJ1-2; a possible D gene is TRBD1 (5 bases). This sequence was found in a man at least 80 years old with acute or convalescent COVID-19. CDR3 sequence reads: CASSPGTPITANYGYTF. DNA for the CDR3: TGTGCCAGCAGCCCCGGGACTCCAATAACCGCTAACTATGGCTACACCTTC.